The 11 T cell receptor beta chains below come from one sample, sequenced in a study of shared T cell receptors in the human thymus. Libraries were prepared by immunoSEQ multiplex PCR; TCRdb keeps only in-frame clonotypes and omits some of them. The table records 640,000 or so clones, over 75% of them present only once. These data were also filed under a second study, of human thymus T cells.

Source material: thymocytes. The receptors here all came from a boy under two years old with a congenital heart defect.

The chain has TRBV14 and TRBJ1-2, with TRBD1 matching over 8 bases. Germline V gives CDR1 SGHDN, CDR2 FVKESK. Trimming took 0 bases from V and 0 from J; bases not matched to a gene: 6. CDR3 length: 17 amino acids. The CDR3 reads CASSQESPQGANYGYTF. CDR3 coding DNA: TGTGCCAGCAGCCAAGAATCTCCACAGGGGGCTAACTATGGCTACACCTTC.

This chain joins TRBV11-2 and TRBJ2-3, with D perhaps matching TRBD2 (6 bases). This CDR3 has 17 residues. Germline CDR1 reads SGHAT; CDR2 reads FQNNGV. V was shortened by 2 bases and J by 4 bases, with 19 bases between the two germline ends. CDR3 coding DNA: TGTGCCAGCAGCTTAACTGCTAGAAGGGACTTTTCAGATACGCAGTATTTT. Encoded protein: CASSLTARRDFSDTQYF.

The chain joins TRBV5-4 to TRBJ2-3; tentative D call: TRBD2 (6 bases). Germline V CDR1 and CDR2: SGHNT, YYREEE (reference sequence). This CDR3 is 18 amino acids long. Trimming left V 3 bases short and J 4 bases short, with 24 bases between. CDR3 nucleotide sequence: TGTGCCAGCAGCTCCACGCCTCGGGGGAAAGATATTCCAGATACGCAGTATTTT. Residues: CASSSTPRGKDIPDTQYF. Full variable domain (missing parts from reference TRBV5-4 and TRBJ2-3): ETGVTQSPTHLIKTRGQQVTLRCSSQSGHNTVSWYQQALGQGPQFIFQYYREEENGRGNFPPRFSGLQFPNYSSELNVNALELDDSALYLCASSSTPRGKDIPDTQYFGPGTRLTVL.

Here the CDR3 reads CASSLSQGGGYTF. CDR3 nucleotides: TGTGCCAGCAGTTTGTCCCAGGGTGGTGGCTACACCTTC. The rearrangement uses TRBV27 and TRBJ1-2, with D possibly TRBD1 on 5 matching bases. The germline V gene encodes CDR1 MNHEY and CDR2 SMNVEV (reference sequence). V lost 3 bases to trimming and J lost 7 bases, with 12 bases between them. The CDR3 contains 13 residues.

For this clone: The conserved closing phenylalanine or tryptophan is absent in this CDR3, likely reflecting a read error. The DNA is omitted, as the CDR3 cannot be located on it reliably, and the CDR3 follows TCRdb's listing. The chain combines TRBV7-9 with TRBJ1-3. Both ends counted, the CDR3 spans 11 residues. The V gene's germline CDR1 is SEHNR and CDR2 FQNEAQ (reference sequence). The CDR3 here is CASSPDGEFLI.

This chain joins TRBV28 and TRBJ2-3; 7 positions match TRBD2. The CDR3 consists of 14 residues. V dropped 6 bases and J dropped 2; count of bases not matched to a gene: 5. CDR1 and CDR2 from the germline V gene are MDHEN and SYDVKM. CDR3 amino acids: CASSRRESTDTQYF. The CDR3 coding sequence is TGTGCCAGCAGCCGGCGGGAGTCCACAGATACGCAGTATTTT.

V gene TRBV28 combines with J gene TRBJ2-7, with a possible D match to TRBD2 (5 bases). CDR1 is MDHEN and CDR2 is SYDVKM in the germline V gene. Between the trimmed V and J ends, which lost 7 bases and 4 bases, there was a span of 14 bases. This CDR3 has 13 amino acids. DNA for the CDR3: TGTGCCAGCAATTCCGGGGATTATTACGAGCAGTACTTC. This codes for CASNSGDYYEQYF.

The chain recombines TRBV7-2 with TRBJ1-2; D not certain. Trimming took 11 bases from V and 6 from J, leaving 10 bases between them. CDR3 length: 10 amino acids. Germline CDR1 and CDR2: SGHTA and FQGNSA. The CDR3 nucleotides are TGTGCCCGCAATGAGGATGGCTACACCTTC. Translated, it gives CARNEDGYTF.

The table lists this clone with a count of one. The CDR3 DNA reads TGTGCCAGCAGCGAGACCTACGAGCAGTACTTC. As protein: CASSETYEQYF. The chain couples TRBV21-1 to TRBJ2-7; TRBD2, the table's D call, was not compared with the DNA. TRBV21-1 is reported as a pseudogene. This CDR3 is 11 amino acids long.

The chain recombines TRBV11-2 with TRBJ1-4, with a possible D match to TRBD1 (6 bases). Germline CDR1 reads SGHAT; CDR2 reads FQNNGV. Deletions cut 5 bases from V and 3 bases from J, with 16 bases between. The CDR3 spans 16 residues. CDR3 sequence reads: CASSIKQGHSNEKLFF. The CDR3 DNA follows: TGTGCCAGCAGCATTAAACAGGGACACTCTAATGAAAAACTGTTTTTT.

The chain uses TRBV9 and TRBJ2-7, with 8 bases fitting TRBD1. CDR1 and CDR2 (germline): SGDLS, YYNGEE. V trimming: 3 bases; J trimming: 3 bases; junction bases outside the gene matches: 8. This CDR3 spans 15 amino acids. The CDR3, as DNA: TGTGCCAGCAGCGCAGCAGGGGGCTCGGTCTACGAGCAGTACTTC. This translates into CASSAAGGSVYEQYF.